One sample yielded the 9 T cell receptor beta chains listed below, sequenced in a study of cytomegalovirus exposure and HLA in healthy donors. Both 60 Vbeta primers and 13 Jbeta primers went into the PCR. The protocol was immunoSEQ multiplex PCR, while the TCRdb copy is restricted to in-frame clones and leaves out a portion. This sample carries 180,000 or so clones, less than 90% of them seen once, and the ten largest clones take roughly 1.4%. The specimen was PBMCs. The source is a girl aged 5-17 years in good health and CMV-seropositive.

The sample holds a few counts of this clone. The chain recombines TRBV6-5 with TRBJ2-7, with D possibly TRBD2 on 6 matching bases. V lost 5 bases and J lost 1, with 15 bases in between. The length of the CDR3 is 15 residues. Germline V gives CDR1 MNHEY, CDR2 SVGAGI. Here the CDR3 reads CASSHDGSGSYEQYF. The CDR3 DNA reads TGTGCCAGCAGTCACGACGGCAGCGGGTCCTACGAGCAGTACTTC.

The chain carries TRBV28 and TRBJ1-2; 8 bases are a match to TRBD1. V lost 7 bases and J lost 2; bases outside the gene matches: 6. From germline, CDR1 is MDHEN and CDR2 SYDVKM. The CDR3 runs to 14 residues. CDR3 loop: CASISGQGNYGYTF. DNA of the CDR3: TGTGCCAGCATAAGCGGACAGGGAAACTATGGCTACACCTTC.

This clone has only a few counts. The chain combines TRBV19 with TRBJ1-2, with a possible D match to TRBD1 (5 bases). Trimming pared 9 bases from V and 2 bases from J, leaving 16 bases between. The CDR3 is made up of 14 amino acids. CDR1 and CDR2 from the germline V gene are LNHDA and SQIVND (reference sequence). In nucleotides, the CDR3 is TGTGCCAGCCAAGCGTCCCGGGGGAACTATGGCTACACCTTC. This sequence encodes CASQASRGNYGYTF. Drawing the rest from reference TRBV19 and TRBJ1-2, the complete variable domain is DGGITQSPKYLFRKEGQNVTLSCEQNLNHDAMYWYRQDPGQGLRLIYYSQIVNDFQKGDIAEGYSVSREKKESFPLTVTSAQKNPTAFYLCASQASRGNYGYTFGSGTRLTVV.

The chain combines TRBV4-1 with TRBJ2-2; D is possibly TRBD1 (5 bases). CDR1 is MGHRA, CDR2 YSYEKL, per germline. CDR3 length: 15 amino acids. V dropped 1 base and J dropped 4 bases, with 10 bases sitting between them. The CDR3 loop reads CASSQGQGITGELFF. CDR3 sequence (DNA): TGCGCCAGCAGCCAAGGCCAGGGAATCACCGGGGAGCTGTTTTTT.

The chain carries TRBV9 and TRBJ1-2; 10 bases are shared with TRBD1. Germline CDR1 is SGDLS and CDR2 is YYNGEE. The CDR3 totals 16 residues. The V and J ends lost 4 bases and 5 bases, in that order; junction bases with no gene match: 11. CDR3 nucleotide sequence: TGTGCCAGCAGCAAGGATCCGGGACAGGGGAGTTATGGCTACACCTTC. This translates into CASSKDPGQGSYGYTF. The variable domain in full, completed from reference TRBV9 and TRBJ1-2, reads DSGVTQTPKHLITATGQRVTLRCSPRSGDLSVYWYQQSLDQGLQFLIQYYNGEERAKGNILERFSAQQFPDLHSELNLSSLELGDSALYFCASSKDPGQGSYGYTFGSGTRLTVV.

This clone was found once. V and J are TRBV2 and TRBJ1-4, with D perhaps TRBD1 (6 bases). CDR3 length: 14 amino acids. Germline V gene data show CDR1 as SNHLY and CDR2 as FYNNEI. The ends were cut back, 6 bases at V and 5 bases at J, with 13 bases in the middle. CDR3 sequence (DNA): TGTGCCAGCAGCCCGGGACACACGAATGAAAAACTGTTTTTT. It translates to CASSPGHTNEKLFF.

The V gene is TRBV11-2, the J gene TRBJ2-7; D is unresolved. Trimming left V 0 bases short and J 1 base short, with 7 bases between. The CDR3 is made up of 14 amino acids. Germline V lookup: CDR1 SGHAT, CDR2 FQNNGV. The CDR3 coding sequence is TGTGCCAGCAGCTTAGACAACGAGTCCTACGAGCAGTACTTC. Translating it yields CASSLDNESYEQYF.

Only a few counts were recorded for this clone. This rearrangement joins TRBV5-3 to TRBJ1-3; D ambiguous. TRBV5-3 is an ORF; its function is uncertain. The V and J ends lost 1 base and 9 bases respectively, with 11 bases between them. CDR3 size: 13 residues. The CDR3 bases are TGTGCCAGAAGCTTGCTTGGAGGAGGCACCATATATTTT. Protein sequence: CARSLLGGGTIYF.

This sequence joins TRBV19 and TRBJ1-1, with D unclear. The germline gives CDR1 LNHDA, CDR2 SQIVND (reference sequence). The CDR3 totals 15 residues. V dropped 6 bases and J dropped 0 bases, with 14 bases sitting between them. CDR3 amino acids: CASSPRPGMNTEAFF. CDR3 bases: TGTGCCAGTAGCCCCCGTCCAGGTATGAACACTGAAGCTTTCTTT.